The 17 T cell receptor beta chains in this list originate from one sample, sequenced in a study of T cell responses to AZD1222 COVID-19 vaccine. Some clones are missing from TCRdb's copy, which holds only in-frame ones; the method was immunoSEQ multiplex PCR. The sample shows about 130,000 clones, approximately 90% of them seen only once. The sample in question was peripheral blood, obtained on day 0 of AZD1222 vaccination. The receptors here all came from an adult in good health.

The rearrangement uses TRBV10-3 and TRBJ2-7; no definite D call. Germline lookup yields CDR1 ENHRY and CDR2 SYGVKD. V was shortened by 0 bases and J by 1 base, with 7 bases between the two germline ends. The CDR3 loop spans 14 amino acids. DNA of the CDR3: TGTGCCATCAGTGAGTCGACCGTATCCTACGAGCAGTACTTC. As protein: CAISESTVSYEQYF.

J is TRBJ1-5 and V is TRBV20-1; TRBD1 might be the D (6 bases). The CDR3 totals 13 residues. Germline V gives CDR1 DFQATT, CDR2 SNEGSKA (reference sequence). V was cut by 3 bases and J by 5 bases, with 11 bases left in between. This CDR3 is CSASRGGDQPQHF. CDR3 DNA sequence: TGCAGTGCTAGTAGGGGGGGTGATCAGCCCCAGCATTTT.

This clone was recorded once. As DNA, the CDR3 is TGTGCCTGGAGTTCGGGCAGGGAGGACACTGAAGCTTTCTTT. As protein: CAWSSGREDTEAFF. The chain couples TRBV30 to TRBJ1-1, with TRBD1 as a possible D gene (5 bases). Looked up from germline, CDR1 is GTSNPN and CDR2 is SVGIG (reference sequence). V was pared by 2 bases and J by 3 bases, with 13 bases between. This CDR3 contains 14 residues.

A few counts support this clone. The J gene is TRBJ2-5, the V gene TRBV11-1, with D hard to call. V was trimmed by 4 bases and J by 5 bases, leaving 14 bases between them. The V gene's germline CDR1 is SGHAT and CDR2 FQDESV (reference sequence). This CDR3 has 14 amino acids. The CDR3 DNA is TGTGCCAGCAGCTCCGGGCTCCGGGCGGAGACCCAGTACTTC. Its translation is CASSSGLRAETQYF.

J is TRBJ1-4 and V is TRBV7-9; no clear D gene. With 0 bases removed from V and 9 bases from J, the gap between germline ends came to 8 bases. CDR3 length: 13 residues. The germline gives CDR1 SEHNR, CDR2 FQNEAQ (reference sequence). The CDR3 nucleotides are TGTGCCAGCAGCTTAGCGATGTGGAAAAAACTGTTTTTT. The encoded protein is CASSLAMWKKLFF.

The genes are TRBV6-1 and TRBJ1-5, with D unresolved. The germline V gene encodes CDR1 MNHNS and CDR2 SASEGT. The CDR3 spans 14 residues. The germline V and J ends were trimmed by 0 bases and 4 bases, with 7 bases remaining between them. The CDR3, as DNA: TGTGCCAGCAGTGAAGCAGTCAGAAATCAGCCCCAGCATTTT. Amino acids: CASSEAVRNQPQHF.

This chain links TRBV4-3 with TRBJ2-7; D gene unclear. Trimming removed 1 base from V and 1 base from J, with 5 bases in between. Germline CDR1 reads LGHNA; CDR2 reads YSLEER. The CDR3 extends over 13 amino acids. In nucleotides, the CDR3 is TGCGCCAGCAGCCAAGTCCGTTCCTACGAGCAGTACTTC. It translates to CASSQVRSYEQYF.

The chain is built from TRBV7-8 and TRBJ2-7, with 8 nucleotides matching TRBD1. The CDR3 covers 16 residues. Trimming took 1 base from V and 2 from J; bases not matched to a gene: 7. Germline V gene data show CDR1 as SGHVS and CDR2 as FQNEAQ. CDR3 region: CASSLGGGQVTYEQYF. The CDR3 DNA reads TGTGCCAGCAGCTTAGGTGGGGGACAGGTGACCTACGAGCAGTACTTC.

The gene calls are TRBV2 and TRBJ1-5; D is uncertain. Germline V gene sequence: CDR1 SNHLY, CDR2 FYNNEI. The CDR3 totals 14 residues. The V gene lost 7 bases and the J gene lost 2 bases, with 12 bases spanning the gap. For the CDR3, the DNA is TGTGCCAGCATTGGGTTCACGGGCAATCAGCCCCAGCATTTT. Its translation is CASIGFTGNQPQHF.

The chain couples TRBV24-1 to TRBJ1-1; perhaps TRBD1 as D (5 bases). CDR1 KGHDR and CDR2 SFDVKD come from the germline V gene. This CDR3 comprises 14 residues. The V and J ends lost 2 bases and 4 bases respectively, with 10 bases between them. The DNA for the CDR3 is TGTGCCACCAGTGATTCAGGGAGGGGCACTGAAGCTTTCTTT. It codes for CATSDSGRGTEAFF.

The CDR3 coding sequence is TGTGCCAGTAGTATGAGTCAGGGGCGGGAAAAACTGTTTTTT. It specifies CASSMSQGREKLFF. The chain is built from TRBV19 and TRBJ1-4; TRBD1 might be the D (6 bases). CDR3 length: 14 amino acids. V lost 3 bases, J lost 8 bases, and 13 bases lay in between. Per germline, CDR1 LNHDA and CDR2 SQIVND (reference sequence).

The J gene is TRBJ2-7, the V gene TRBV29-1; D is tentatively TRBD1 or TRBD2 (6 bases each). The V end lost 4 bases, the J end lost 4 bases, and 26 bases lay between the germline ends. Germline assignment: CDR1 SQVTM and CDR2 ANQGSEA. This CDR3 has 17 amino acids. DNA for the CDR3: TGCAGCGTTGTTGTTGGGGCATGGGGGGCGGACTATTACGAGCAGTACTTC. Its protein is CSVVVGAWGADYYEQYF.

Comment on this clone: Mismatch with germline at one junction end may stem from a read error. The chain recombines TRBV7-2 with TRBJ2-7; 7 nucleotides agree with TRBD2. The CDR3 has 14 residues. The germline V gene has CDR1 SGHTA and CDR2 FQGNSA. CDR3 bases: TGTGCCAGCAGGCCTGTAGTGGGGGACTACGAGCAGTGCTTC. As protein: CASRPVVGDYEQCF.

The chain links TRBV4-1 to TRBJ1-5, with D hard to call. This CDR3 contains 15 residues. Germline-derived CDR1 and CDR2 are MGHRA and YSYEKL. The V and J ends lost 0 bases and 6 bases respectively, with 12 bases between them. The CDR3 DNA reads TGCGCCAGCAGCCAAGAGACATGGTTGCGTCAGCCCCAGCATTTT. This encodes CASSQETWLRQPQHF.

The genes are TRBV5-1 and TRBJ2-5; D not certain. Germline assignment: CDR1 SGHRS and CDR2 YFSETQ. The CDR3 is 11 residues long. Trimming shortened V by 4 bases and J by 2 bases, and 3 bases separated the two germline ends. CDR3 coding DNA: TGCGCCAGCAGCCTACAAGAGACCCAGTACTTC. It translates to CASSLQETQYF.

The DNA of the CDR3 is TGTGCCAGCAGCACCGACAGACAGGGGGGCCAAGAGACCCAGTACTTC. This encodes CASSTDRQGGQETQYF. The V gene is TRBV5-6, the J gene TRBJ2-5; TRBD1 agrees at 9 bases. The CDR3 length is 16 residues. The V gene end was trimmed by 4 bases and the J gene end by 1 base; junction bases not matched to a gene: 8. Per the germline V gene, CDR1 is SGHDT and CDR2 is YYEEEE.

The chain carries TRBV13 and TRBJ1-1; a weak D match, TRBD1 (5 bases). This CDR3 comprises 15 residues. Trimming stripped 5 bases from V and 4 bases from J, with 17 bases between. Per the germline V gene, CDR1 is PRHDT and CDR2 is FYEKMQ (reference sequence). In DNA form, the CDR3 reads TGTGCCAGCAGCCTAGCAGGGCTAGGTGGCACTGAAGCTTTCTTT. It yields the protein CASSLAGLGGTEAFF.